These 23 T cell receptor beta chains came from one sample sequenced in a study of blood T cell repertoires in COVID-19. Only in-frame clones appear in the TCRdb table, and some are missing; sequencing was by immunoSEQ multiplex PCR. The data show about 140,000 clones, more than 75% seen once. The sequencing sample was made of peripheral blood. The receptors stem from a man in his 60s with acute or convalescent COVID-19.

The gene calls are TRBV28 and TRBJ2-7; tentatively, D is TRBD1 (5 bases). Trimming stripped 6 bases from V and 3 bases from J, with 12 bases between. The CDR3 spans 13 residues. Germline assignment: CDR1 MDHEN and CDR2 SYDVKM. CDR3 loop: CASRGQGNYEQYF. As DNA, the CDR3 is TGTGCCAGCAGAGGCCAGGGCAACTACGAGCAGTACTTC.

This clone was observed a single time. The chain combines TRBV24-1 with TRBJ2-2; a possible D gene is TRBD2 (5 bases). This CDR3 has 14 residues. The ends were cut back, 2 bases at V and 8 bases at J, with 11 bases in the middle. Germline V lookup: CDR1 KGHDR, CDR2 SFDVKD. DNA of the CDR3: TGTGCCACCAGTGATTCGACGCGGACTGGGGAGCTGTTTTTT. Translating it yields CATSDSTRTGELFF.

The chain carries TRBV15 and TRBJ2-7; 8 bases are a match to TRBD2. Looked up from germline, CDR1 is LNHNV and CDR2 is YYDKDF (reference sequence). CDR3 length: 15 amino acids. V was clipped by 1 base and J by 4 bases; unmatched bases: 6. This CDR3 is CATSRASGRGYEQYF. The DNA for the CDR3 is TGTGCCACCAGCAGAGCGAGCGGGAGAGGATACGAGCAGTACTTC.

The V gene is TRBV5-5, the J gene TRBJ2-7, with TRBD1 matching over 7 bases. The germline V gene encodes CDR1 SGHKS and CDR2 YYEKEE (reference sequence). V trimming: 3 bases; J trimming: 6 bases; junction bases outside the gene matches: 12. This CDR3 comprises 15 residues. CDR3 nucleotides: TGTGCCAGCAGCTGGGGGACAGACCTAGATTTCGAGCAGTACTTC. This sequence encodes CASSWGTDLDFEQYF.

CDR3 sequence: CASSIAYPATNEKLFF. CDR3 nucleotide sequence: TGTGCCAGTAGTATAGCGTACCCGGCAACTAATGAAAAACTGTTTTTT. J is TRBJ1-4 and V is TRBV19; D is ambiguous. The CDR3 runs to 16 residues. V lost 1 base and J lost 0, with 9 bases in between. Germline V lookup: CDR1 LNHDA, CDR2 SQIVND (reference sequence).

The gene calls are TRBV5-4 and TRBJ2-2; TRBD2 matches at 9 bases. CDR3 length equals 17 residues. Germline V gene lookup returns CDR1 SGHNT and CDR2 YYREEE (reference sequence). J gave up 1 base and V 0 bases, and 4 bases lay outside the gene matches. CDR3 DNA sequence: TGTGCCAGCAGCTTGGCCCGACTAGCGGTGAACACCGGGGAGCTGTTTTTT. This gives the protein CASSLARLAVNTGELFF.

V and J are TRBV19 and TRBJ2-1, with unresolved D. V was cut by 5 bases and J by 0 bases, with 5 bases left in between. Germline V gene data show CDR1 as LNHDA and CDR2 as SQIVND (reference sequence). The CDR3 has 13 residues. CDR3 sequence: CASSRSSYNEQFF. The CDR3 bases are TGTGCCAGTAGTCGTAGCTCCTACAATGAGCAGTTCTTC.

This chain links TRBV29-1 with TRBJ1-2; the match to TRBD1 covers 12 bases. This CDR3 is 14 amino acids long. V trimming: 7 bases; J trimming: 7 bases; junction bases outside the gene matches: 10. Germline V gene lookup returns CDR1 SQVTM and CDR2 ANQGSEA. CDR3 amino acids: CSAITGTGGCGYTF. DNA for the CDR3: TGCAGCGCCATAACTGGGACAGGGGGCTGTGGCTACACCTTC.

To note about this clone: An end of the junction differs from the germline gene, which may be a read error. The chain is built from TRBV13 and TRBJ2-1, with a weak D call TRBD2 (5 bases). The germline V gene encodes CDR1 PRHDT and CDR2 FYEKMQ (reference sequence). This CDR3 region has 15 residues. CDR3 bases: TGTGCCAGCAGCCTAGGAGGCCTAGCCCTCAATGAGCAGTTCTTC. It specifies CASSLGGLALNEQFF.

This rearrangement joins TRBV9 to TRBJ2-3; maybe TRBD2 (5 bases). CDR3 size: 14 residues. V was trimmed by 0 bases and J by 2 bases, leaving 7 bases between them. Germline assignment: CDR1 SGDLS and CDR2 YYNGEE. The CDR3 spells CASSVVGDTDTQYF. The DNA for the CDR3 is TGTGCCAGCAGCGTAGTCGGGGACACAGATACGCAGTATTTT.

The rearrangement links TRBV7-9 to TRBJ1-2, with 8 bases matching TRBD1. Germline V CDR1 and CDR2: SEHNR, FQNEAQ (reference sequence). Trimming removed 5 bases from V and 3 bases from J; junction bases left unmatched: 5. This CDR3 comprises 14 residues. The CDR3 is CASSRTTGDYGYTF. CDR3 DNA: TGTGCCAGCAGCCGCACGACAGGGGACTATGGCTACACCTTC.

The chain joins TRBV27 to TRBJ2-1; the D is unclear. Germline CDR1 MNHEY, CDR2 SMNVEV (reference sequence). This CDR3 contains 14 residues. V was pared by 3 bases and J by 8 bases, with 14 bases between. CDR3 bases: TGTGCCAGCAGTTTGACCACCTTTGGAGATGAGCAGTTCTTC. Protein: CASSLTTFGDEQFF.

The chain links TRBV19 to TRBJ2-1; D may be TRBD2 (6 bases). V gave up 3 bases and J gave up 4 bases, with 22 bases separating them. The CDR3 covers 18 residues. The germline gives CDR1 LNHDA, CDR2 SQIVND (reference sequence). The CDR3 protein is CASSISAGPVPGYNEQFF. The CDR3 DNA reads TGTGCCAGTAGTATCTCCGCGGGACCCGTCCCGGGTTACAATGAGCAGTTCTTC.

This chain uses TRBV5-1 with TRBJ1-2; D is possibly TRBD1 (5 bases). The CDR3 runs to 16 residues. The V and J ends lost 3 bases and 4 bases respectively, with 19 bases between them. Germline CDR1 SGHRS, CDR2 YFSETQ. The CDR3 protein is CASSSQPGLPSYGYTF. The CDR3 nucleotides are TGCGCCAGCAGCTCCCAGCCGGGACTCCCGTCCTATGGCTACACCTTC.

This clone came up a few times. The rearrangement links TRBV28 to TRBJ2-7; 7 positions match TRBD2. The CDR3 extends over 17 amino acids. Trimming removed 1 base from V and 1 base from J; junction bases left unmatched: 10. The germline V gene has CDR1 MDHEN and CDR2 SYDVKM. The CDR3 coding sequence is TGTGCCAGCAGTTTATTCGGACTAGAAATTAGGTCCTACGAGCAGTACTTC. It specifies CASSLFGLEIRSYEQYF.

The chain joins TRBV4-2 to TRBJ2-2; D perhaps matches TRBD2 (6 bases). This CDR3 region has 15 residues. Between the trimmed V and J ends, which lost 0 bases and 6 bases, there was a span of 11 bases. The germline V gene has CDR1 LGHNA and CDR2 YNFKEQ. CDR3 loop: CASSQEGGVAGELFF. The CDR3 bases are TGTGCCAGCAGCCAAGAGGGCGGGGTAGCCGGGGAGCTGTTTTTT.

The gene calls are TRBV6-5 and TRBJ2-1, with unresolved D. Germline V CDR1 and CDR2: MNHEY, SVGAGI. V was trimmed by 6 bases and J by 10 bases, leaving 10 bases between them. CDR3 length: 11 residues. Written as DNA, the CDR3 is TGTGCCAGCAGGGTACAGTGGGAGCAGTTCTTC. This sequence encodes CASRVQWEQFF.

The V gene is TRBV6-1, the J gene TRBJ1-1; D might be TRBD1 (5 bases). Germline V gene lookup returns CDR1 MNHNS and CDR2 SASEGT. The CDR3 is 14 amino acids. Trimming pared 1 base from V and 3 bases from J, leaving 9 bases between. The DNA for the CDR3 is TGTGCCAGCAGTGAAGGGGGCTGGGACACTGAAGCTTTCTTT. Protein product: CASSEGGWDTEAFF.

The CDR3, as DNA: TGTGCCTGGACCCCTTGGGACACCGCTGGCTACACCTTC. Translation: CAWTPWDTAGYTF. The chain combines TRBV30 with TRBJ1-2, with D possibly being TRBD1 (6 bases). V shed 4 bases and J shed 7 bases, with 16 bases lying between them. The CDR3 is 13 residues long. Germline CDR1 is GTSNPN and CDR2 is SVGIG (reference sequence). Complete variable domain (other parts from reference TRBV30 and TRBJ1-2): SQTIHQWPATLVQPVGSPLSLECTVEGTSNPNLYWYRQAAGRGLQLLFYSVGIGQISSEVPQNLSASRPQDRQFILSSKKLLLSDSGFYLCAWTPWDTAGYTFGSGTRLTVV.

This clone was picked up many times. The rearrangement uses TRBV3-1 (or the pseudogene TRBV3-2) and TRBJ2-7, with a weak D call TRBD2 (5 bases). Trimming took off 4 bases at V and 9 bases at J, with 10 bases between the two ends. Germline CDR1 is LGHDT and CDR2 is YNNKEL (reference sequence). The CDR3 is 11 amino acids. The CDR3 region has the DNA TGTGCCAGCAGCCTCGGGGAGTGGCAGTACTTC. It specifies CASSLGEWQYF.

The V gene is TRBV5-1, the J gene TRBJ1-2; the D is unclear. Germline CDR1 reads SGHRS; CDR2 reads YFSETQ. V lost 4 bases and J lost 5, with 9 bases in between. The CDR3 runs 12 residues. CDR3 region: CASSPSEYGYTF. The CDR3 DNA sequence: TGCGCCAGCAGCCCGAGTGAGTATGGCTACACCTTC.

In this sample, this clone turned up a few times. The gene calls are TRBV9 and TRBJ2-7; D ambiguous. Between the trimmed V and J ends, which lost 4 bases and 1 base, there was a span of 15 bases. Germline values: CDR1 SGDLS, CDR2 YYNGEE. The CDR3 is 15 amino acids. CDR3 in DNA: TGTGCCAGCAGCATTACCGCAGGCCGATCCTACGAGCAGTACTTC. Translating gives CASSITAGRSYEQYF.

The rearrangement uses TRBV6-5 and TRBJ2-3; tentative D call: TRBD1 (6 bases). Germline V gives CDR1 MNHEY, CDR2 SVGAGI. Trimming stripped 0 bases from V and 10 bases from J, with 14 bases between. This CDR3 region has 14 residues. CDR3 nucleotides: TGTGCCAGCAGTTACTCCCGGGACACGGGACCGCAGTATTTT. Amino acid sequence: CASSYSRDTGPQYF.